The clone carrying this T cell receptor beta chain was seen only once. The antigen is undetermined. The data were produced by immunoSEQ multiplex PCR, yet TCRdb's version contains in-frame clones alone and is incomplete. Of about 150,000 clones in the sample, about 87% are singletons; the top ten hold 4.1%. Germline V lookup: CDR1 LGHNA, CDR2 YNFKEQ. The germline V and J ends were trimmed by 4 bases and 5 bases, with 17 bases remaining between them. This CDR3 has 15 amino acids. The sample is drawn from a study of radiation and T cells in renal cell carcinoma. As for time point: baseline pretreatment blood. Sample treatment: 15 Gy SBRT to primary tumor, nephrectomy 4 weeks later. Study-wide findings and caveats: From baseline, blood top tumor clonotypes peaked at 2 weeks post-radiation.

The V and J genes are TRBV4-2 and TRBJ1-2, with D uncertain. Specimen: blood, collected from a patient whose treatment included radiotherapy and nephrectomy. This sequence originates from a woman in her seventies with renal cell carcinoma. DNA of the CDR3: TGTGCCAGCAGCCCCCAAAATGCGGTACTATATGGCTACACCTTC. It is translated as CASSPQNAVLYGYTF.